Listed below are T cell receptor beta chains from one sample, sequenced in a study of blood T cells in healthy people across ages. TCRdb re-called the 5' RACE reads with MiXCR, one entry per CDR3 protein. The sample includes 750,000 to 950,000 distinct CDR3 sequences, 25% to 35% seen only once; the top ten take roughly 10%. These data are also associated with another study on T cells of mothers and their children.

Sequencing input: blood. These receptors were taken from a woman in her thirties or forties in good health. The CDR3 runs from the conserved cysteine through the conserved F or W. A D gene is named only where the DNA matches it firmly. Size is stated for part of the rows, as once, few or many counts, or as a class when the clone is expanded.

D | J | size | V | length | CDR3 | DNA
TRBD2 | TRBJ2-1 | many | TRBV7-3 | 17 | CASSMGLAGGSYNEQFF | TGTGCCAGCAGCATGGGACTAGCGGGGGGATCCTACAATGAGCAGTTCTTC
- | TRBJ2-1 | few | TRBV9 | 15 | CASSVAGSRQNEQFF | TGTGCCAGCAGCGTCGCCGGGTCTCGGCAAAATGAGCAGTTCTTC
- | TRBJ2-5 | many | TRBV20-1 | 15 | CSARAHSGYQETQYF | TGCAGTGCTAGAGCTCATAGCGGATACCAAGAGACCCAGTACTTC
TRBD2 | TRBJ2-1 | few | TRBV3-1 | 16 | CASSQDRSLAGDEQFF | TGTGCCAGCAGCCAAGATAGGAGCCTAGCGGGCGATGAGCAGTTCTTC
- | TRBJ1-6 | - | TRBV19 | 12 | CASRSTGPPLHF | TGTGCCAGTAGATCAACGGGGCCACCCCTCCACTTT
- | TRBJ1-5 | - | TRBV29-1 | 13 | CSIGGVGLGPQHF | TGCAGCATAGGGGGGGTCGGGCTGGGGCCCCAGCATTTT
- | TRBJ2-6 | - | TRBV30 | 15 | CASRGAPSGANVLTF | TGTGCCTCACGCGGGGCCCCCTCTGGGGCCAACGTCCTGACTTTC
- | TRBJ1-4 | - | TRBV7-9 | 14 | CASSRDTTEEKLFF | TGTGCCAGCAGTAGGGACACCACCGAGGAAAAACTGTTTTTT
TRBD1 | TRBJ2-7 | - | TRBV7-9 | 16 | CASSERQGATSYEQYF | TGTGCCAGCAGCGAACGACAGGGCGCAACCTCCTACGAGCAGTACTTC
- | TRBJ1-2 | - | TRBV3-1 | 14 | CASSRPGSGYGYTF | TGTGCCAGCAGCCGACCCGGGAGCGGATATGGCTACACCTTC
TRBD1 | TRBJ2-7 | few | TRBV29-1 | 12 | CGAKTGGRERYF | TGCGGCGCAAAGACAGGGGGCAGAGAGCGGTACTTC
TRBD1 | TRBJ2-4 | few | TRBV6-2/TRBV6-3 | 17 | CASSYPTDRGAKNIQYF | TGTGCCAGCAGTTACCCGACGGACAGGGGAGCCAAAAACATTCAGTACTTC
- | TRBJ1-1 | few | TRBV5-1 | 13 | CASSGYSSTEAFF | TGCGCCAGCAGCGGCTACAGTTCCACTGAAGCTTTCTTT
- | TRBJ1-5 | many | TRBV12-3/TRBV12-4 | 13 | CASSRDVNQPQHF | TGTGCCAGCAGTCGGGACGTTAATCAGCCCCAGCATTTT
- | TRBJ2-3 | - | TRBV7-9 | 12 | CASNEQQDTQYF | TGTGCCAGCAACGAACAACAAGATACGCAGTATTTT
- | TRBJ1-6 | few | TRBV27 | 14 | CAGNIQGPNSPLHF | TGTGCCGGCAACATACAGGGTCCGAATTCACCCCTCCACTTT
- | TRBJ2-7 | - | TRBV5-1 | 13 | CSRVVPDNYEQYF | TGCTCTCGGGTCGTTCCAGACAACTACGAGCAGTACTTC
- | TRBJ1-2 | - | TRBV6-4 | 15 | CASSPDIHGDYGYTF | TGTGCCAGCAGTCCCGACATTCATGGGGACTATGGCTACACCTTC
TRBD1 | TRBJ2-1 | - | TRBV9 | 16 | CASSVLGQGALDEQFF | TGTGCCAGCAGCGTATTGGGACAGGGGGCACTCGATGAGCAGTTCTTC
- | TRBJ2-7 | many | TRBV18 | 15 | CASSPGAGTSYEQYF | TGTGCCAGCTCACCAGGGGCAGGGACCTCCTACGAGCAGTACTTC
TRBD1 | TRBJ1-6 | many | TRBV12-3/TRBV12-4 | 17 | CASSLVSGQGANSPLHF | TGTGCCAGCAGTTTGGTGTCCGGACAGGGGGCCAATTCACCCCTCCACTTT
- | TRBJ1-4 | - | TRBV28 | 15 | CASSVRQTLREKLFF | TGTGCCAGCAGTGTCCGACAAACACTCCGTGAAAAACTGTTTTTT
- | TRBJ1-1 | - | TRBV6-5 | 14 | CASSYLQANTEAFF | TGTGCCAGCAGTTACTTACAGGCGAACACTGAAGCTTTCTTT
- | TRBJ1-6 | - | TRBV5-1 | 14 | CASSQGPSNSPLHF | TGCGCCAGCAGCCAGGGTCCGTCTAATTCACCCCTCCACTTT
- | TRBJ1-4 | few | TRBV4-1 | 16 | CASSQESVLTNEKLFF | TGCGCCAGCAGCCAAGAATCCGTGCTGACTAATGAAAAACTGTTTTTT
- | TRBJ1-2 | few | TRBV7-9 | 16 | CASSWGIQKTNYGYTF | TGTGCCAGCAGCTGGGGTATACAGAAAACTAACTATGGCTACACCTTC
TRBD1 | TRBJ2-7 | few | TRBV28 | 16 | CASSKRGQGSSYEQYF | TGTGCCAGCAGCAAGAGGGGACAGGGTAGTTCCTACGAGCAGTACTTC